One sample yielded the 14 T cell receptor beta chains listed below, sequenced in a study of cytomegalovirus exposure and HLA in healthy donors. The primer mix had 60 Vbeta and 13 Jbeta primers. Only in-frame clones appear in the TCRdb table, and some are missing; sequencing was by immunoSEQ multiplex PCR. The sample lists some 80,000 clones, around 79% occurring once. Sequencing input: PBMCs. These receptors all come from a man aged 18 to 30 in good health and CMV-seropositive.

The rearrangement joins TRBV27 to TRBJ2-3, with D uncertain. CDR1 and CDR2 (germline): MNHEY, SMNVEV (reference sequence). CDR3 length: 14 residues. Trimming cost V 6 bases and J 1 base, with 11 bases left between them. CDR3 in amino acids: CASSQSSGTDTQYF. The CDR3 coding sequence is TGTGCCAGCAGCCAATCCTCAGGCACAGATACGCAGTATTTT.

This chain links TRBV18 with TRBJ2-7; 14 nucleotides match TRBD2. Germline V gene lookup returns CDR1 KGHSH and CDR2 LQKENI. The CDR3 extends over 16 amino acids. V was pared by 3 bases and J by 7 bases, with 8 bases of the junction left unmatched. Here the CDR3 reads CASSPPGLAGVDEQYF. CDR3 DNA: TGTGCCAGCTCACCCCCGGGACTAGCGGGAGTAGATGAGCAGTACTTC.

The chain has TRBV5-1 and TRBJ2-7; D is ambiguous. CDR1 and CDR2 from the germline V gene are SGHRS and YFSETQ. CDR3 length equals 13 residues. Trimming removed 0 bases from V and 4 bases from J, with 8 bases in between. The DNA of the CDR3 is TGCGCCAGCAGCTTGGCCGCCAGTTACGAGCAGTACTTC. Protein sequence: CASSLAASYEQYF.

The rearrangement uses TRBV29-1 and TRBJ1-1, with 7 bases that match TRBD1. V was clipped by 5 bases and J by 6 bases; unmatched bases: 9. This CDR3 region has 13 residues. Germline V CDR1 and CDR2: SQVTM, ANQGSEA. CDR3 in amino acids: CSVWTLRGSEAFF. The CDR3 nucleotides read TGCAGCGTTTGGACTCTCAGGGGGTCTGAAGCTTTCTTT.

This clone was found once. V and J are TRBV15 and TRBJ2-7; perhaps TRBD2 as D (6 bases). V dropped 3 bases and J dropped 4 bases, with 16 bases sitting between them. The CDR3 length is 15 residues. Germline V gene lookup returns CDR1 LNHNV and CDR2 YYDKDF (reference sequence). The CDR3 sequence: CATSSSSGSGYEQYF. The CDR3 DNA follows: TGTGCCACCAGCAGCTCATCCGGGAGCGGGTACGAGCAGTACTTC. Full variable domain (missing parts from reference TRBV15 and TRBJ2-7): DAMVIQNPRYQVTQFGKPVTLSCSQTLNHNVMYWYQQKSSQAPKLLFHYYDKDFNNEADTPDNFQSRRPNTSFCFLDIRSPGLGDTAMYLCATSSSSGSGYEQYFGPGTRLTVT.

In DNA, the CDR3 is TGTGCCAGTAGTATTGACGGGAGATCCTACGAGCAGTACTTC. Translated: CASSIDGRSYEQYF. This chain connects TRBV19 to TRBJ2-7; weak D call: TRBD2 (6 bases). V was cut by 3 bases and J by 1 base, with 10 bases left in between. The CDR3 is made up of 14 amino acids. Germline V gene lookup returns CDR1 LNHDA and CDR2 SQIVND (reference sequence). Combining the CDR3 with reference TRBV19 and TRBJ2-7 gives the whole variable domain DGGITQSPKYLFRKEGQNVTLSCEQNLNHDAMYWYRQDPGQGLRLIYYSQIVNDFQKGDIAEGYSVSREKKESFPLTVTSAQKNPTAFYLCASSIDGRSYEQYFGPGTRLTVT.

The V and J genes are TRBV6-6 and TRBJ2-1, with 10 bases that match TRBD2. Losses at the gene ends were 6 bases for V and 5 bases for J; bases not matched to a gene: 4. The CDR3 consists of 14 residues. The V gene's germline CDR1 is MNHNY and CDR2 SVGAGI (reference sequence). CDR3 nucleotides: TGTGCCAGCAGCCTAGCGGGAGTCGACAATGAGCAGTTCTTC. Amino acid sequence: CASSLAGVDNEQFF.

The J gene is TRBJ1-3, the V gene TRBV18; perhaps TRBD1 as D (5 bases). This CDR3 has 16 amino acids. Deletions cut 3 bases from V and 4 bases from J, with 16 bases between. Germline V gene lookup returns CDR1 KGHSH and CDR2 LQKENI. The CDR3 DNA is TGTGCCAGCTCACCCACCCCCGGGGGACCAGGAAACACCATATATTTT. Translated, it gives CASSPTPGGPGNTIYF.

The table lists this clone with a few counts. The chain couples TRBV10-1 to TRBJ1-1; D is possibly TRBD1 (6 bases). The germline V and J ends were trimmed by 5 bases and 0 bases, with 13 bases remaining between them. Germline CDR1 reads WNHNN; CDR2 reads SYGVQD (reference sequence). This CDR3 has 15 residues. This CDR3 reads CASSPGHSMNTEAFF. Here the CDR3 DNA reads TGCGCCAGCAGTCCGGGACACAGTATGAACACTGAAGCTTTCTTT.

The CDR3 DNA reads as TGTGCCACCCAGGGCGGGAGCTCCTACGAGCAGTACTTC. This translates into CATQGGSSYEQYF. The chain carries TRBV6-5 and TRBJ2-7; TRBD2 agrees at 7 bases. The CDR3 totals 13 residues. The germline V gene encodes CDR1 MNHEY and CDR2 SVGAGI. With V trimmed by 10 bases and J by 0 bases, 6 bases remained unmatched.

The V and J genes are TRBV9 and TRBJ2-1, with a tentative D call TRBD1 (6 bases). V gave up 0 bases and J gave up 4 bases, with 11 bases separating them. Germline lookup yields CDR1 SGDLS and CDR2 YYNGEE. The CDR3 runs 15 residues. The CDR3 here is CASSVAGAPYNEQFF. CDR3 DNA sequence: TGTGCCAGCAGCGTAGCAGGGGCGCCTTACAATGAGCAGTTCTTC.

J is TRBJ1-1 and V is TRBV4-1, with D tentatively TRBD1 (6 bases). CDR3 length: 15 residues. V gave up 4 bases and J gave up 4 bases, with 16 bases separating them. Per germline, CDR1 MGHRA and CDR2 YSYEKL. CDR3 coding DNA: TGCGCCAGCAGCCCCCAGGGGCCCATCCCCACTGAAGCTTTCTTT. As protein: CASSPQGPIPTEAFF.

This sequence joins TRBV25-1 and TRBJ2-3, with 9 bases aligning to TRBD1. The CDR3 extends over 16 amino acids. The V gene end was trimmed by 4 bases and the J gene end by 3 bases; junction bases not matched to a gene: 8. Germline loops: CDR1 MGHDK, CDR2 SYGVNS. The CDR3 loop reads CASSGIRDRATDTQYF. The DNA for the CDR3 is TGTGCCAGCAGTGGAATCCGGGACAGGGCAACAGATACGCAGTATTTT.

The chain joins TRBV5-4 to TRBJ2-1; no clear D gene. From germline, CDR1 is SGHNT and CDR2 YYREEE (reference sequence). Between the trimmed V and J ends, which lost 0 bases and 8 bases, there was a span of 3 bases. The CDR3 contains 11 residues. The CDR3 is CASSLADEQFF. DNA for the CDR3: TGTGCCAGCAGCTTGGCCGATGAGCAGTTCTTC.